What follows is one TCR beta chain and its context. Its specific antigen is unknown. Its ends do not fully match the called genes, so a read error is possible. This record belongs to a study of graft-versus-host responses after intestinal transplantation (dated by TCRdb to about 2021). Notes on the research overall: The transplants that recipients received were multivisceral, liver-intestinal, or isolated intestinal. Anti-thymocyte globulin induction was given to all recipients, followed by maintenance tacrolimus and steroids for around three years. Graft-versus-host and host-versus-graft alloreactive T cell clones were tracked in the graft, circulation and bone marrow after intestinal transplantation using bulk TCR-beta CDR3 sequencing. Alloreactive clones were identified by sequencing pre-transplant mixed lymphocyte reaction products and comparing these products with unstimulated pre-transplant donor and recipient T cells. A cohort of roughly 25 intestinal transplant recipients, including one retransplant, was enrolled, and a few patients lacking pretransplant specimens were excluded. A peak of at least 4% donor T cells among recipient peripheral blood mononuclear cells was the definition used for donor T cell macrochimerism. Samples from a few later patients were sequenced in-house on an Illumina MiSeq with MiXCR processing rather than by the commercial service. Summary of the overall study and its limitations: GvH clones were found in recipient bone marrow, and some of the GvH clones appeared earlier in ileal mucosa or blood, which is consistent with an intestinal mucosal origin. Peak levels of circulating GvH clones were associated with declines in HvG clones early after transplant. Patients with donor T cell macrochimerism had high GvH to HvG T cell clonal ratios in their allografts. Conclusions were limited by the relatively low number and heterogeneity of intestinal transplant patients.

The library was prepared using the immunoSEQ multiplex PCR assay. For most patients, genomic DNA was isolated with the Qiagen DNeasy Blood and Tissue Kit and shipped frozen to Adaptive Biotechnologies for TCR sequencing. High-throughput TCR-beta CDR3 sequencing of genomic DNA from most patients was performed by Adaptive Biotechnologies. The original methods were these. TCR sequencing data were retrieved from Adaptive's ImmunoSEQ software for more than 15 patients, whereas a few other patients were processed with MiXCR and VDJtools. To correct CD4 versus CD8 sorting errors, sequences present in both subsets at a frequency ratio below 5:1 were removed. CDR3 nucleotide sequences shared between donor and recipient were removed because the origin of such sequences could not be assigned. At least 2-fold expansion over unstimulated cells and a minimum CFSE-low frequency of 0.002% (template counts) or 0.001% (read counts) were required for clones to be classified as alloreactive. Clones were considered mappable if detected in sequenced pre-transplant spleen, lymph node, or MLR CFSE-low populations of the donor or recipient. The cumulative frequency of alloreactive clones was calculated as a percentage of all sequences, weighted by copy number. TCRdb provides this immuneACCESS table in a form limited to in-frame rearrangements. Some clones are lacking; in checked studies, under half of them reflect an unresolved V gene, and why the rest are absent is not known. The D gene and trimming were derived from the DNA, and the V and J assignments and clone size from that table. The table for this sample lists tens of thousands of clones; 95% of them were counted only once. The ten most abundant clones make up approximately 0.21% of the sample.

The time point label here, explained by the study, means: cells obtained before transplantation from donor or recipient. CD3+CD4+ and CD3+CD8+ populations were FACS-sorted from unstimulated pre-transplant donor and recipient cells taken from spleen or lymph nodes. CDR1 SGHTA and CDR2 FQGTGA were looked up in the germline V gene. From the cysteine through the phenylalanine, the CDR3 covers 17 amino acids. Kept here is only the CDR3 DNA, which spans 51 bases and is read in frame from base 1. The input for sequencing was unstimulated CD8+ T cells sorted from spleen or lymph node cells, taken before transplant. The sequence was obtained from a human donor who was the organ donor for an intestinal transplant. The receptor chain draws on TRBV7-3 and TRBJ1-1; 7 bases in the junction line up with TRBD1. This receptor has the CDR3 CASSLTPGQTTNTEAFF. The sequence in DNA is TGTGCCAGCAGCCTAACTCCGGGACAGACTACGAACACTGAAGCTTTCTTT.